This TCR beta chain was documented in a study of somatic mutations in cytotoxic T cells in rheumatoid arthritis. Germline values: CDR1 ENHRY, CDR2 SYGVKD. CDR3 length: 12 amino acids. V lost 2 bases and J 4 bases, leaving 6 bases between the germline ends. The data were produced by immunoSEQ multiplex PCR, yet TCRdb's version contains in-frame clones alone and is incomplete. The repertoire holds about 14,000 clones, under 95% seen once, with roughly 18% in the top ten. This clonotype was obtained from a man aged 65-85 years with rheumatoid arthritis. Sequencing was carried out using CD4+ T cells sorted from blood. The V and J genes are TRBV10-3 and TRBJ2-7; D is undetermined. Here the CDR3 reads CAISEQKYEQYF. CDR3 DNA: TGTGCCATCAGTGAGCAGAAGTACGAGCAGTACTTC.